Included here is one TCR beta chain sequence, with context. Per the study methods: Estimation of nucleated cell counts relied on the amplification of reference gene primers. Profiled with immunoSEQ multiplex PCR; TCRdb holds only in-frame clones, not every one. The V and J calls and clone size are taken from that table; D and trimming were inferred from the DNA. The sample gives approximately 220,000 clones, approximately 88% of which show up once; around 27% is in the top ten. This entry is derived from a study of blood T cell repertoires in COVID-19. Across the whole study: Samples representing acute and convalescent COVID-19 were sourced from the United States, Italy and Spain. T cells, B-cell-depleted T cells, or PBMCs supplied cDNA or gDNA.

V shed 5 bases and J 6 bases; nucleotides not matched to a gene: 7. This CDR3 spans 15 amino acids. CDR1 and CDR2 from the germline V gene are LNHDA and SQIVND (reference sequence). The sequence was collected from a man aged 40-55 years with acute or convalescent COVID-19. The J gene is TRBJ2-3, the V gene TRBV19, with 11 positions matching TRBD1. Sequenced material: peripheral blood. The CDR3 is CASSLDRGRGDTQYF. The CDR3 bases are TGTGCCAGTAGTCTGGACAGGGGGCGCGGGGATACGCAGTATTTT.